These T cell receptor beta chains were read from a single sample in a study of PD-L1 blockade in urothelial cancer. Some clones are missing from TCRdb's copy, which holds only in-frame ones; the method was immunoSEQ multiplex PCR. Of tens of thousands of clones listed, around 89% were seen once; the top ten hold less than 2%. The sequencing used PBMCs, collected around atezolizumab (anti-PD-L1) treatment. The receptors were gathered from a man aged 60 to 69 with urothelial cancer. CDR3s include the opening cysteine and the closing phenylalanine or tryptophan. Each record gives: clone size, CDR3 length, V gene, D gene, J gene, CDR3 DNA, CDR3 protein. D genes are given only for firm matches. Size is omitted from some rows. Given values are once, few, many or a class for expanded clones.

clone size: NA; CDR3 length: 14; V gene: TRBV18; D gene: TRBD2; J gene: TRBJ2-7; CDR3 DNA: TGTGCCAGCTCACCACCTACTAGCGGGTACGAGCAGTACTTC; CDR3 protein: CASSPPTSGYEQYF
clone size: NA; CDR3 length: 17; V gene: TRBV4-3; D gene: NA; J gene: TRBJ2-1; CDR3 DNA: TGCGCCAGCAGCCAAGACACCGACAGGGTGATAGGAGGGGAGCAGTTCTTC; CDR3 protein: CASSQDTDRVIGGEQFF
clone size: NA; CDR3 length: 16; V gene: TRBV7-3; D gene: NA; J gene: TRBJ1-2; CDR3 DNA: TGTGCCAGCAGCCCCCAGGGGAACCCAGAGAGGGGTGGCTACACCTTC; CDR3 protein: CASSPQGNPERGGYTF
clone size: NA; CDR3 length: 16; V gene: TRBV15; D gene: NA; J gene: TRBJ2-5; CDR3 DNA: TGTGCCACCAGCCCCCGGACACCCCTCAACCAAGAGACCCAGTACTTC; CDR3 protein: CATSPRTPLNQETQYF
clone size: NA; CDR3 length: 18; V gene: TRBV27; D gene: TRBD1; J gene: TRBJ2-1; CDR3 DNA: TGTGCCAGCAGTTTAGGGGTCTCCGGGACAGGGGACTACAATGAGCAGTTCTTC; CDR3 protein: CASSLGVSGTGDYNEQFF
clone size: once; CDR3 length: 13; V gene: TRBV10-3; D gene: TRBD1; J gene: TRBJ2-1; CDR3 DNA: TGTGCCATCGGAGCAGGGGGCATCAATGAGCAGTTCTTC; CDR3 protein: CAIGAGGINEQFF
clone size: NA; CDR3 length: 15; V gene: TRBV18; D gene: NA; J gene: TRBJ2-1; CDR3 DNA: TGTGCCAGCTCACCTCCACAGGGGGGGGTCAATGAGCAGTTCTTC; CDR3 protein: CASSPPQGGVNEQFF
clone size: NA; CDR3 length: 17; V gene: TRBV5-1; D gene: TRBD2; J gene: TRBJ2-1; CDR3 DNA: TGCGCCAGCAGCTTGCGGGGGGGACTAGCGGGAGTATGGGAGCAGTTCTTC; CDR3 protein: CASSLRGGLAGVWEQFF
clone size: NA; CDR3 length: 11; V gene: TRBV20-1; D gene: NA; J gene: TRBJ2-1; CDR3 DNA: TGCAGTGCTACCCAGGGACTTCTTAAGTTCTTC; CDR3 protein: CSATQGLLKFF
clone size: NA; CDR3 length: 11; V gene: TRBV20-1; D gene: NA; J gene: TRBJ2-7; CDR3 DNA: TGCAGTGCCAGGACTCCTTCACGGCAGTACTTC; CDR3 protein: CSARTPSRQYF
clone size: once; CDR3 length: 16; V gene: TRBV7-9; D gene: NA; J gene: TRBJ1-2; CDR3 DNA: TGTGCCAGCAGCTCCCTTACCCTCGGGAGATACTATGGCTACACCTTC; CDR3 protein: CASSSLTLGRYYGYTF
clone size: NA; CDR3 length: 16; V gene: TRBV27; D gene: TRBD1; J gene: TRBJ1-5; CDR3 DNA: TGTGCCAGCAGTACCCAGGGACAGGGGGCCAGTCAGCCCCAGCATTTT; CDR3 protein: CASSTQGQGASQPQHF
clone size: NA; CDR3 length: 14; V gene: TRBV6-1; D gene: NA; J gene: TRBJ2-7; CDR3 DNA: TGTGCCAGCAGACTCACCAGGGGCGCGTACGAGCAGTACTTC; CDR3 protein: CASRLTRGAYEQYF
clone size: NA; CDR3 length: 13; V gene: TRBV18; D gene: NA; J gene: TRBJ2-5; CDR3 DNA: TGTGCCAGCTCACCATCTGGCTTCCAGACCCAGTACTTC; CDR3 protein: CASSPSGFQTQYF
clone size: NA; CDR3 length: 15; V gene: TRBV7-3; D gene: NA; J gene: TRBJ1-1; CDR3 DNA: TGTGCCAGCAGCAACAGCCGGGGGGCGACCACTGAAGCTTTCTTT; CDR3 protein: CASSNSRGATTEAFF
clone size: NA; CDR3 length: 13; V gene: TRBV5-1; D gene: NA; J gene: TRBJ1-2; CDR3 DNA: TGCGCCAGCAAGGGCGGGAGTAACTATGGCTACACCTTC; CDR3 protein: CASKGGSNYGYTF
clone size: NA; CDR3 length: 14; V gene: TRBV11-3; D gene: NA; J gene: TRBJ2-2; CDR3 DNA: TGTGCCAGCAGCTTAGGGGGGAGGACCGGGGAGCTGTTTTTT; CDR3 protein: CASSLGGRTGELFF
clone size: NA; CDR3 length: 18; V gene: TRBV12-5; D gene: TRBD2; J gene: TRBJ2-5; CDR3 DNA: TGTGCTAGTGGTTCGGGACTAGCGGGGGGCCCGTACCAAGAGACCCAGTACTTC; CDR3 protein: CASGSGLAGGPYQETQYF
clone size: NA; CDR3 length: 17; V gene: TRBV6-1; D gene: TRBD2; J gene: TRBJ2-3; CDR3 DNA: TGTGCCAGCAGTGAAGGACTAGCGGGGGGCGGTAAGGATACGCAGTATTTT; CDR3 protein: CASSEGLAGGGKDTQYF
clone size: NA; CDR3 length: 15; V gene: TRBV29-1; D gene: NA; J gene: TRBJ2-1; CDR3 DNA: TGCAGCGTTGAAGCGGGATTTGAGGCCTACAATGAGCAGTTCTTC; CDR3 protein: CSVEAGFEAYNEQFF
clone size: NA; CDR3 length: 14; V gene: TRBV18; D gene: TRBD1; J gene: TRBJ1-1; CDR3 DNA: TGTGCCAGCTCACTTGACAGGGGGCGGACTGAAGCTTTCTTT; CDR3 protein: CASSLDRGRTEAFF
clone size: NA; CDR3 length: 14; V gene: TRBV6-1; D gene: TRBD2; J gene: TRBJ2-3; CDR3 DNA: TGTGCCAGCAGTGATGGCGGGAGGGCAGGTACGCAGTATTTT; CDR3 protein: CASSDGGRAGTQYF
clone size: NA; CDR3 length: 15; V gene: TRBV5-8; D gene: NA; J gene: TRBJ2-5; CDR3 DNA: TGTGCCAGCAGCACGGGGTTGAGGACCCAAGAGACCCAGTACTTC; CDR3 protein: CASSTGLRTQETQYF
clone size: few; CDR3 length: 12; V gene: TRBV11-2; D gene: NA; J gene: TRBJ2-2; CDR3 DNA: TGTGCCAGCAGCCAGAACACCGGGGAGCTGTTTTTT; CDR3 protein: CASSQNTGELFF
clone size: NA; CDR3 length: 13; V gene: TRBV14; D gene: NA; J gene: TRBJ2-7; CDR3 DNA: TGTGCCAGCAGCCAAGACCTAGGATCCGAGCAGTACTTC; CDR3 protein: CASSQDLGSEQYF
clone size: NA; CDR3 length: 16; V gene: TRBV10-3; D gene: TRBD1; J gene: TRBJ2-7; CDR3 DNA: TGTGCCATCAGTTCTCCTCGGGACAGTGTCTCCTACGAGCAGTACTTC; CDR3 protein: CAISSPRDSVSYEQYF
clone size: NA; CDR3 length: 12; V gene: TRBV29-1; D gene: TRBD1; J gene: TRBJ2-7; CDR3 DNA: TGCAGCGTTGTACAGGGGGACTACGAGCAGTACTTC; CDR3 protein: CSVVQGDYEQYF
clone size: NA; CDR3 length: 13; V gene: TRBV7-9; D gene: TRBD1; J gene: TRBJ1-2; CDR3 DNA: TGTGCCAGCAGCTCCCGGGACAGCTATGGCTACACCTTC; CDR3 protein: CASSSRDSYGYTF
clone size: NA; CDR3 length: 17; V gene: TRBV27; D gene: TRBD2; J gene: TRBJ2-3; CDR3 DNA: TGTGCCAGCAGTTTATCGGTTGGACTAGCGGGCACAGATACGCAGTATTTT; CDR3 protein: CASSLSVGLAGTDTQYF
clone size: few; CDR3 length: 15; V gene: TRBV2; D gene: TRBD2; J gene: TRBJ2-3; CDR3 DNA: TGTGCCAGCAGTGGACTAGCGGGAATCACAGATACGCAGTATTTT; CDR3 protein: CASSGLAGITDTQYF
clone size: once; CDR3 length: 14; V gene: TRBV27; D gene: NA; J gene: TRBJ1-1; CDR3 DNA: TGTGCCAGCAGTTCTCAGGGGTGGAACACTGAAGCTTTCTTT; CDR3 protein: CASSSQGWNTEAFF
clone size: NA; CDR3 length: 13; V gene: TRBV2; D gene: NA; J gene: TRBJ2-7; CDR3 DNA: TGTGCCAGCAGTCCGAGCAGCGTCGGCGAGCAGTACTTC; CDR3 protein: CASSPSSVGEQYF
clone size: NA; CDR3 length: 16; V gene: TRBV13; D gene: NA; J gene: TRBJ2-1; CDR3 DNA: TGTGCCAGCACGGCCAGGGGGGAGCCAGCCTACAATGAGCAGTTCTTC; CDR3 protein: CASTARGEPAYNEQFF
clone size: NA; CDR3 length: 14; V gene: TRBV7-9; D gene: TRBD1; J gene: TRBJ2-1; CDR3 DNA: TGTGCCAGCATGGGGACAGGGGATCACAATGAGCAGTTCTTC; CDR3 protein: CASMGTGDHNEQFF
clone size: NA; CDR3 length: 14; V gene: TRBV5-4; D gene: TRBD2; J gene: TRBJ2-3; CDR3 DNA: TGTGCCAGCAGCCGGGGGGGCTCGACAGATACGCAGTATTTT; CDR3 protein: CASSRGGSTDTQYF
clone size: NA; CDR3 length: 17; V gene: TRBV5-6; D gene: TRBD1; J gene: TRBJ1-5; CDR3 DNA: TGTGCCAGCAGCTCCATGGGCGGTACAGGGGGAAGGAAGCCCCAGCATTTT; CDR3 protein: CASSSMGGTGGRKPQHF
clone size: NA; CDR3 length: 14; V gene: TRBV4-2; D gene: NA; J gene: TRBJ2-7; CDR3 DNA: TGTGCCAGCAGCCCGGGATTAGGGCCCTACGAGCAGTACTTC; CDR3 protein: CASSPGLGPYEQYF
clone size: once; CDR3 length: 15; V gene: TRBV10-1; D gene: TRBD2; J gene: TRBJ2-1; CDR3 DNA: TGCGCCAGCAGTGAGTATGCTAGCGGATACAATGAGCAGTTCTTC; CDR3 protein: CASSEYASGYNEQFF
clone size: NA; CDR3 length: 13; V gene: TRBV27; D gene: NA; J gene: TRBJ2-7; CDR3 DNA: TGTGCCAGCAGTTTTAGCAGGGGCTACGAGCAGTACTTC; CDR3 protein: CASSFSRGYEQYF
clone size: NA; CDR3 length: 16; V gene: TRBV2; D gene: TRBD2; J gene: TRBJ2-3; CDR3 DNA: TGTGCCAGCAAACCTCTAGCGGGGGGCTATACAGATACGCAGTATTTT; CDR3 protein: CASKPLAGGYTDTQYF
clone size: NA; CDR3 length: 14; V gene: TRBV14; D gene: TRBD2; J gene: TRBJ2-3; CDR3 DNA: TGTGCCAGCAGCCTCGGGACTACGAGAGATACGCAGTATTTT; CDR3 protein: CASSLGTTRDTQYF
clone size: NA; CDR3 length: 13; V gene: TRBV6-5; D gene: NA; J gene: TRBJ1-1; CDR3 DNA: TGTGCCAGCAGCTCTCGGACTATCACTGAAGCTTTCTTT; CDR3 protein: CASSSRTITEAFF
clone size: NA; CDR3 length: 17; V gene: TRBV5-1; D gene: NA; J gene: TRBJ2-3; CDR3 DNA: TGCGCCAGCAGCTTGGCAGGACATGGGACTAGCACAGATACGCAGTATTTT; CDR3 protein: CASSLAGHGTSTDTQYF
clone size: NA; CDR3 length: 16; V gene: TRBV27; D gene: TRBD1; J gene: TRBJ2-1; CDR3 DNA: TGTGCCAGCAGCCGGAGACCGGGACAGGGGACGAATGAGCAGTTCTTC; CDR3 protein: CASSRRPGQGTNEQFF
clone size: NA; CDR3 length: 15; V gene: TRBV18; D gene: NA; J gene: TRBJ2-7; CDR3 DNA: TGTGCCAGCTCACCATCCAGGGGAACGGTCTACGAGCAGTACTTC; CDR3 protein: CASSPSRGTVYEQYF
clone size: NA; CDR3 length: 15; V gene: TRBV9; D gene: NA; J gene: TRBJ2-7; CDR3 DNA: TGTGCCAGCAGCGCCGGAGGTGTCAGCCCCTACGGGCAGTACTTC; CDR3 protein: CASSAGGVSPYGQYF
clone size: NA; CDR3 length: 15; V gene: TRBV5-4; D gene: NA; J gene: TRBJ2-2; CDR3 DNA: TGTGCCAGCAGCTCGGGGGGCACGAACACCGGGGAGCTGTTTTTT; CDR3 protein: CASSSGGTNTGELFF
clone size: few; CDR3 length: 14; V gene: TRBV29-1; D gene: NA; J gene: TRBJ2-7; CDR3 DNA: TGCAGCGTTGAAGAGGGCCGTAGCTCCTACGAGCAGTACTTC; CDR3 protein: CSVEEGRSSYEQYF
clone size: NA; CDR3 length: 18; V gene: TRBV7-9; D gene: TRBD1; J gene: TRBJ1-6; CDR3 DNA: TGTGCCAGCAGCTCAGGACAGGGAGGAAACACCTATAATTCACCCCTCCACTTT; CDR3 protein: CASSSGQGGNTYNSPLHF
clone size: NA; CDR3 length: 14; V gene: TRBV6-5; D gene: NA; J gene: TRBJ1-1; CDR3 DNA: TGTGCCAGCGGATTGGGACGGGAGGACACTGAAGCTTTCTTT; CDR3 protein: CASGLGREDTEAFF
clone size: once; CDR3 length: 14; V gene: TRBV6-1; D gene: TRBD1; J gene: TRBJ1-1; CDR3 DNA: TGTGCCAGCAGTCCCTGGACAGGGGAGGCTGAAGCTTTCTTT; CDR3 protein: CASSPWTGEAEAFF
clone size: NA; CDR3 length: 15; V gene: TRBV7-3; D gene: TRBD2; J gene: TRBJ2-3; CDR3 DNA: TGTGCCAGCAGCGGTACTAGCGGGAGGACAGATACGCAGTATTTT; CDR3 protein: CASSGTSGRTDTQYF
clone size: few; CDR3 length: 18; V gene: TRBV11-3; D gene: TRBD2; J gene: TRBJ2-3; CDR3 DNA: TGTGCCAGCAGCTCATACACGACTAGCGGGGGGCAAAGAGATACGCAGTATTTT; CDR3 protein: CASSSYTTSGGQRDTQYF
clone size: NA; CDR3 length: 13; V gene: TRBV19; D gene: NA; J gene: TRBJ1-1; CDR3 DNA: TGTGCCAGTACCCAGGTCTTGAACACTGAAGCTTTCTTT; CDR3 protein: CASTQVLNTEAFF
clone size: NA; CDR3 length: 15; V gene: TRBV7-9; D gene: TRBD1; J gene: TRBJ1-1; CDR3 DNA: TGTGCCAGCAGCTCCCGACAGGGCGCCAACACTGAAGCTTTCTTT; CDR3 protein: CASSSRQGANTEAFF
clone size: NA; CDR3 length: 14; V gene: TRBV7-7; D gene: TRBD2; J gene: TRBJ2-2; CDR3 DNA: TGTGCCAGCACGGTCGGGGGGGCCGACGGGGAGCTGTTTTTT; CDR3 protein: CASTVGGADGELFF
clone size: NA; CDR3 length: 15; V gene: TRBV7-9; D gene: TRBD2; J gene: TRBJ2-7; CDR3 DNA: TGTGCCAGCAGCTCTACTAGCGGGAGTAACTACGAGCAGTACTTC; CDR3 protein: CASSSTSGSNYEQYF